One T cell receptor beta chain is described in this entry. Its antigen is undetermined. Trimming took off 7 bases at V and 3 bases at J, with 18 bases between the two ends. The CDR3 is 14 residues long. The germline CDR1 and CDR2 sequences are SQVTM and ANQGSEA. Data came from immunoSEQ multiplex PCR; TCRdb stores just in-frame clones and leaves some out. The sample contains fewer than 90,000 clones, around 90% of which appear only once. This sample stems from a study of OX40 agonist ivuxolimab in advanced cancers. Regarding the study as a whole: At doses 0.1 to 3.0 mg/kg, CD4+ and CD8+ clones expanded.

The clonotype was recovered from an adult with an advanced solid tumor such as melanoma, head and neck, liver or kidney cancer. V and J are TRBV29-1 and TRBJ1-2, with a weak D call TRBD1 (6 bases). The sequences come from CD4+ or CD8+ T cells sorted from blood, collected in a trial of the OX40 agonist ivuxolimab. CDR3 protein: CSDPVTGEYYGYTF. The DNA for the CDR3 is TGCAGCGACCCTGTGACAGGAGAGTACTATGGCTACACCTTC.